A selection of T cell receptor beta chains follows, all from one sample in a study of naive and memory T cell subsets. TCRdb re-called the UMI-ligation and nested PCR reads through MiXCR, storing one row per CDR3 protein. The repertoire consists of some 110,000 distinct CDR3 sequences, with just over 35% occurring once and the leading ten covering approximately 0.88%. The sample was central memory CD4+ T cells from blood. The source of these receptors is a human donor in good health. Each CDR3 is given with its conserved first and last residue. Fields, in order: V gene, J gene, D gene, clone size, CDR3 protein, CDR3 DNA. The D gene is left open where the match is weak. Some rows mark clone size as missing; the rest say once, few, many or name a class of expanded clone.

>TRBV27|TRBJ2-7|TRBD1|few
CASSSRGRFHEQYF
TGTGCCAGCAGTTCCAGGGGGCGCTTCCACGAGCAGTACTTC
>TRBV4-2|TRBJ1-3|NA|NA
CASSQDKPGNTIYF
TGTGCCAGCAGCCAAGATAAACCCGGAAACACCATATATTTT
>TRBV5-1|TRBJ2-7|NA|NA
CASSGGEREPYEQYF
TGCGCCAGCAGCGGAGGGGAAAGGGAACCTTACGAGCAGTACTTC
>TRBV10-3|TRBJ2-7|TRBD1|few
CAISESTGQGAREQYF
TGTGCCATCAGTGAGTCGACGGGACAGGGGGCGCGCGAGCAGTACTTC
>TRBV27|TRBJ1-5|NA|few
CASRAGVSQPQHF
TGTGCCAGCAGGGCAGGGGTTAGTCAGCCCCAGCATTTT
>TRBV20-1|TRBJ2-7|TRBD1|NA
CSARGPGQSYEQYF
TGCAGTGCTAGAGGTCCGGGACAGTCCTACGAGCAGTACTTC
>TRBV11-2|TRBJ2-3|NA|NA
CASSLEGTADTQYF
TGTGCCAGCAGCTTAGAGGGGACGGCAGATACGCAGTATTTT
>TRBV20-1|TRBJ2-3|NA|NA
CSASALGGASTDTQYF
TGCAGTGCTAGTGCCCTCGGCGGGGCTAGCACAGATACGCAGTATTTT
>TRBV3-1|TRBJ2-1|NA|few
CASSQGRVRAYNEQFF
TGTGCCAGCAGCCAAGGGCGGGTGAGGGCTTACAATGAGCAGTTCTTC
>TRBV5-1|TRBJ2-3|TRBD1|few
CASSTTGMVTDTQYF
TGCGCCAGCAGCACGACAGGGATGGTGACAGATACGCAGTATTTT